The rows below give T cell receptor beta chains drawn from one sample of a study of blood T cell repertoires in COVID-19. Measured with immunoSEQ multiplex PCR; TCRdb has only the in-frame clones, and not every one. The repertoire has about 220,000 clones, roughly 80% of them found once; the top ten carry 15% to 20%. Sequencing was performed on peripheral blood. These receptors originate from a man younger than 40 with active or convalescent COVID-19. CDR3s include the opening cysteine and the closing phenylalanine or tryptophan. The D gene is left open where the match is weak. A row's size may be missing; if present it is once, few, many or a size class.

j_gene | abundance | d_gene | v_gene | CDR3aa | CDR3nt
TRBJ2-2 | . | TRBD1 | TRBV27 | CASSLRGTGGYTGELFF | TGTGCCAGCAGTTTAAGGGGGACAGGGGGCTACACCGGGGAGCTGTTTTTT
TRBJ2-1 | . | . | TRBV5-4 | CASSLGGLRGSYNEQFF | TGTGCCAGCAGCTTGGGGGGTTTGCGGGGCTCCTACAATGAGCAGTTCTTC
TRBJ1-5 | . | TRBD1 | TRBV7-2 | CASSLGQGRFNQPQHF | TGTGCCAGCAGCTTAGGACAGGGGCGCTTCAATCAGCCCCAGCATTTT
TRBJ2-3 | . | . | TRBV11-2 | CASSLGGPRDTQYF | TGTGCCAGCAGCTTAGGTGGGCCAAGAGATACGCAGTATTTT
TRBJ2-1 | once | TRBD2 | TRBV3-1/TRBV3-2 | CASSQDRTRPREQFF | TGTGCCAGCAGCCAAGATAGGACTAGACCTCGTGAGCAGTTCTTC
TRBJ1-2 | few | . | TRBV15 | CATSPTGNGGRGYTF | TGTGCCACCAGCCCCACCGGAAACGGGGGAAGAGGCTACACCTTC
TRBJ2-1 | . | TRBD2 | TRBV4-3 | CASSQELRTSGVEQFF | TGCGCCAGCAGCCAAGAGTTGAGGACTAGCGGAGTTGAGCAGTTCTTC
TRBJ2-7 | . | TRBD2 | TRBV5-6 | CASSRTSGGAYEQYF | TGTGCCAGCAGCCGGACTAGCGGGGGGGCCTACGAGCAGTACTTC
TRBJ2-1 | . | . | TRBV4-1 | CSAGAGGVYNEQFF | TGCTCCGCCGGGGCCGGAGGGGTTTACAATGAGCAGTTCTTC
TRBJ1-5 | . | . | TRBV6-5 | CASGGGSQPQHF | TGTGCCAGCGGGGGGGGGAGTCAGCCCCAGCATTTT
TRBJ1-2 | . | . | TRBV3-1/TRBV3-2 | CASSHTGGNYGYTF | TGTGCCAGCAGCCATACGGGGGGGAACTATGGCTACACCTTC
TRBJ2-5 | . | . | TRBV2 | CASSESAETQYF | TGTGCCAGCAGTGAATCTGCGGAGACCCAGTACTTC
TRBJ2-7 | . | . | TRBV6-2/TRBV6-3 | CASSRSGEQYF | TGTGCCAGCAGTAGGTCGGGGGAGCAGTACTTC
TRBJ2-7 | few | TRBD1 | TRBV4-3 | CASSQDHNGQAYEQYF | TGCGCCAGCAGCCAAGATCACAACGGACAGGCGTACGAGCAGTACTTC
TRBJ1-5 | . | . | TRBV5-6 | CASSLARVQPQHF | TGTGCCAGCAGCCTGGCCAGGGTTCAGCCCCAGCATTTT
TRBJ1-2 | . | TRBD1 | TRBV28 | CASSSASVAGGATLYGYTF | TGTGCCAGCAGTTCCGCGAGTGTAGCAGGGGGTGCTACTCTTTATGGCTACACCTTC
TRBJ2-3 | . | . | TRBV2 | CASIRRGLLTDTQYF | TGTGCCAGCATTAGGAGGGGTCTCCTCACAGATACGCAGTATTTT
TRBJ2-3 | . | . | TRBV6-4 | CASKRGAGDTQYF | TGTGCCAGCAAACGCGGGGCGGGAGATACGCAGTATTTT
TRBJ2-1 | . | . | TRBV30 | CVSGRVANEQFF | TGTGTCTCCGGTCGGGTAGCCAATGAGCAGTTCTTC
TRBJ1-1 | . | . | TRBV7-2 | CASSFLQGWEAFF | TGTGCCAGCAGTTTCCTACAGGGTTGGGAAGCTTTCTTT
TRBJ1-2 | . | . | TRBV3-1/TRBV3-2 | CASSRGGYGYTF | TGTGCCAGCAGCCGCGGCGGTTATGGCTACACCTTC
TRBJ2-7 | few | TRBD2 | TRBV6-2/TRBV6-3 | CASSQIPGLVYEQYF | TGTGCCAGCAGTCAAATACCGGGACTAGTCTACGAGCAGTACTTC
TRBJ2-7 | . | . | TRBV5-4 | CASSLRGRVYEQYF | TGTGCCAGCAGCTTACGTGGCAGGGTCTACGAGCAGTACTTC